The TCR beta chain described here comes from a study of cytomegalovirus exposure and HLA in healthy donors (dated by TCRdb to between 2016 and 2019). General notes on the study: According to a later analysis, one platform produced both the 120 validation repertoires and the 666 repertoires of the first cohort. A separate validation cohort of roughly 120 different subjects was used in addition to the 666-subject first cohort. To predict cytomegalovirus infection status, the study combined high-throughput TCR immunosequencing, statistical association of individual TCRs with disease status, and machine learning. The study aimed to test whether signatures of past pathogen exposure could be identified by cataloging public T cell receptors. The paper as a whole reports these results and caveats: The study listed 150 to 200 TCR beta chains as associated with cytomegalovirus. The authors suggested that the approach could potentially be extended to other disease states and immunological phenotypes. A later analysis had no HLA typing for the validation cohort, so co-occurrence there was scored across all 110 or so repertoires. Most TCR sequences were observed very rarely across donors, whereas some public TCRs were present in many individuals. Three of the identified cytomegalovirus-associated TCR beta chains were confirmed in vitro to be specific for cytomegalovirus antigens. The classifier was reported to diagnose cytomegalovirus status with high specificity and sensitivity in both the original cohort and the validation cohort. Subsequent analysis determined that TCRs grouped into clusters in the first cohort also showed a tendency toward co-occurrence across the approximately 110 validation repertoires, and approximately 94% of cluster scores exceeded 0.

V loses 3 bases of germline sequence and J loses 7 bases, and the interval between the two ends is 19 bases. The germline V gene supplies CDR1 KGHSH and CDR2 LQKENI. The CDR3 holds 16 amino acids from the cysteine to the phenylalanine. Of the read, only the CDR3 DNA is kept; its 48 bases are in frame from base 1. The donors were included in the validation cohort of some 120 subjects, a group kept apart from the roughly 670-subject first cohort. About this clone: Its antigen is unknown. No much larger clonotype is one base removed from it; base qualities were not supplied.

Receptor libraries were prepared by the immunoSEQ multiplex PCR assay. Processing in the source paper ran as follows. A statistical classification framework was developed to diagnose cytomegalovirus status using the catalog of TCR beta chain sequences. TCRdb retrieved this table from immuneACCESS and kept in-frame rearrangements only. Not all clones are present; in checked studies, unresolved V genes account for under half, and no reason is known for the remainder. D and trimming come from the DNA, and the V and J calls and clone size come from that table. Present in this sample are over 100,000 clones, about 94% of which were seen just once. The top ten hold roughly 0.9% of the sample.

This TCR was recovered from a woman in her late teens or twenties in good health and CMV-seronegative. The sequence joins TRBV18 to TRBJ2-1, and perhaps TRBD2 as D gene, on 6 matching bases. Sequences were obtained from PBMCs. The nucleotide sequence is TGTGCCAGCTCACCCCGCGGCAGGGAGGTTGTGAATGAGCAGTTCTTC. This encodes CASSPRGREVVNEQFF.